The 25 T cell receptor beta chains in this list originate from one sample, sequenced in a study of T cell responses to AZD1222 COVID-19 vaccine. Measured with immunoSEQ multiplex PCR; TCRdb has only the in-frame clones, and not every one. This sample carries tens of thousands of clones, 70% to 90% of them seen once, and the ten largest clones take about an eighth. The sequencing used peripheral blood, collected 28 days after the second AZD1222 dose. The receptors were sampled from an adult who received the AZD1222 COVID-19 vaccine.

V is TRBV27 and J is TRBJ2-1; 7 nucleotides agree with TRBD1. The CDR3 totals 15 residues. Germline trimming cut 4 bases from V and 2 bases from J; bases unmatched to any gene: 5. Per the germline V gene, CDR1 is MNHEY and CDR2 is SMNVEV (reference sequence). The CDR3 reads CASSSDRAAYNEQFF. Here the CDR3 DNA reads TGTGCCAGCAGTTCCGACAGGGCCGCCTACAATGAGCAGTTCTTC.

The rearrangement uses TRBV7-3 and TRBJ2-1; D not certain. CDR1 is SGHTA and CDR2 is FQGTGA in the germline V gene. The germline V and J ends were trimmed by 1 base and 4 bases, with 8 bases remaining between them. The CDR3 loop spans 14 amino acids. In nucleotides, the CDR3 is TGTGCCAGCAGCTTAATTGCTCCATACAATGAGCAGTTCTTC. Translation gives CASSLIAPYNEQFF.

The chain links TRBV7-9 to TRBJ1-6; D is undetermined. The CDR3 covers 16 residues. V was shortened by 6 bases and J by 5 bases, with 17 bases between the two germline ends. The germline gives CDR1 SEHNR, CDR2 FQNEAQ (reference sequence). CDR3 amino acids: CASRPTGGNDNSPLHF. CDR3 coding DNA: TGTGCCAGCAGACCAACGGGCGGGAATGATAATTCACCCCTCCACTTT.

V is TRBV6-1 and J is TRBJ1-1, with D hard to call. Germline V lookup: CDR1 MNHNS, CDR2 SASEGT. This CDR3 comprises 14 residues. V lost 2 bases, J lost 1 base, and 8 bases lay in between. CDR3 residues: CASSEMAGNTEAFF. The CDR3 DNA sequence: TGTGCCAGCAGTGAAATGGCAGGGAACACTGAAGCTTTCTTT.

V gene TRBV19 combines with J gene TRBJ2-2; perhaps TRBD2 as D (5 bases). In germline, CDR1 is LNHDA, CDR2 SQIVND (reference sequence). This CDR3 spans 16 amino acids. V was pared by 6 bases and J by 5 bases, with 19 bases between. CDR3 sequence (DNA): TGTGCCAGTAGACTCAGCGGACGGAGGTATACCGGGGAGCTGTTTTTT. The encoded protein is CASRLSGRRYTGELFF.

The genes are TRBV6-6 and TRBJ1-2; D unresolved. The CDR3 spans 11 residues. Trimming shortened V by 5 bases and J by 6 bases, and 7 bases separated the two germline ends. CDR1 MNHNY and CDR2 SVGAGI come from the germline V gene (reference sequence). The CDR3 spells CASSTLDGYTF. The CDR3 DNA reads TGTGCCAGCAGTACCCTCGATGGCTACACCTTC.

The V gene is TRBV24-1, the J gene TRBJ1-2, with D possibly matching TRBD1 (5 bases). Germline-derived CDR1 and CDR2 are KGHDR and SFDVKD. This CDR3 has 12 residues. Trimming took off 5 bases at V and 7 bases at J, with 10 bases between the two ends. CDR3 DNA: TGTGCCACCAGTGCGGGTCAGGGTGGCTACACCTTC. The encoded protein is CATSAGQGGYTF.

This clone was recorded a few times. Other nucleotide sequences from this sample produce the same CDR3. This sequence joins TRBV11-2 and TRBJ2-7; D remains unclear. CDR1 and CDR2 (germline): SGHAT, FQNNGV. This CDR3 spans 12 amino acids. The V and J ends lost 4 bases and 0 bases respectively, with 4 bases between them. Here the CDR3 reads CASSSDSYEQYF. The DNA of the CDR3 is TGTGCCAGCAGCTCTGACTCCTACGAGCAGTACTTC.

The rearrangement links TRBV20-1 to TRBJ2-1, with 12 bases aligning to TRBD2. The ends lost 3 bases at V and 2 bases at J; junction bases unmatched: 14. There are 19 residues in the CDR3. Germline CDR1 reads DFQATT; CDR2 reads SNEGSKA (reference sequence). The CDR3 DNA reads as TGCAGTGCTAGTAATTATGGGCTAGCGGGAGGGCCAACCTACAATGAGCAGTTCTTC. As protein: CSASNYGLAGGPTYNEQFF.

V gene TRBV5-1 combines with J gene TRBJ2-2, with D possibly being TRBD1 (6 bases). V lost 1 base to trimming and J lost 5 bases, with 15 bases between them. Germline loops: CDR1 SGHRS, CDR2 YFSETQ. This CDR3 spans 16 amino acids. The chain's CDR3 is CASSLNTGTRTGELFF. For the CDR3, the DNA is TGCGCCAGCAGCTTGAACACCGGGACAAGGACCGGGGAGCTGTTTTTT.

The V gene is TRBV19, the J gene TRBJ2-5; tentative D call: TRBD1 (6 bases). The V end was cut by 4 bases, the J end by 4 bases, with 13 bases between. Germline V gene lookup returns CDR1 LNHDA and CDR2 SQIVND (reference sequence). CDR3 length equals 14 residues. The CDR3, as DNA: TGTGCCAGTAGTAACAGGGCCTGGGCAGAGACCCAGTACTTC. It codes for CASSNRAWAETQYF.

This chain connects TRBV5-1 to TRBJ2-3; D is possibly TRBD1 (6 bases). The CDR3 consists of 14 residues. CDR1 and CDR2 (germline): SGHRS, YFSETQ. V lost 5 bases and J lost 1, with 11 bases in between. The CDR3 is CASRGGQGTDTQYF. DNA of the CDR3: TGCGCCAGCAGAGGGGGACAAGGCACAGATACGCAGTATTTT.

The chain uses TRBV28 and TRBJ1-5, with D perhaps TRBD1 (5 bases). Germline V gene lookup returns CDR1 MDHEN and CDR2 SYDVKM. The germline V and J ends were trimmed by 3 bases and 4 bases, with 13 bases remaining between them. The CDR3 runs to 15 residues. CDR3 protein: CASSFWDGGNQPQHF. Here the CDR3 DNA reads TGTGCCAGCAGTTTTTGGGACGGCGGTAATCAGCCCCAGCATTTT.

The chain is built from TRBV6-5 and TRBJ1-1; D is unclear. Germline V gene data show CDR1 as MNHEY and CDR2 as SVGAGI. V was trimmed by 6 bases and J by 6 bases, leaving 17 bases between them. The CDR3 totals 14 residues. The CDR3 DNA is TGTGCCAGCAGCTCCCCTTATGGGCAGCCTGAAGCTTTCTTT. It codes for CASSSPYGQPEAFF.

V and J are TRBV12-3 or TRBV12-4 and TRBJ2-7; D is unclear. The V end lost 6 bases, the J end lost 1 base, and 10 bases lay between the germline ends. This CDR3 spans 13 amino acids. The CDR3 loop reads CASRLASSYEQYF. In nucleotides, the CDR3 is TGTGCCAGCAGGCTTGCTTCTTCCTACGAGCAGTACTTC.

This clone was detected only once. The chain employs TRBV27 and TRBJ2-2, with a possible D match to TRBD1 (5 bases). The germline V gene has CDR1 MNHEY and CDR2 SMNVEV (reference sequence). Trimming removed 0 bases at V and 7 bases at J, with 12 bases between. This CDR3 is built from 15 residues. CDR3: CASSLSAQGSGELFF. The DNA for the CDR3 is TGTGCCAGCAGTTTATCCGCCCAGGGCAGCGGGGAGCTGTTTTTT.

The CDR3 protein is CASSEQFTGGGETQYF. The CDR3 DNA is TGTGCCAGCAGTGAGCAATTTACAGGGGGCGGAGAGACCCAGTACTTC. The chain combines TRBV2 with TRBJ2-5, with TRBD1 identical over 9 bases. The CDR3 consists of 16 residues. CDR1 is SNHLY, CDR2 FYNNEI, per germline. The V segment lost 3 bases and the J segment 4 bases; nucleotides outside the gene matches: 9.

This clone was recorded a few times. The CDR3 DNA is TGTGCCAGCAGTTTAACGGGCAGGGCGGTGAACTATGGCTACACCTTC. Residues: CASSLTGRAVNYGYTF. The chain carries TRBV28 and TRBJ1-2, with a possible D match to TRBD1 (5 bases). Germline V gene lookup returns CDR1 MDHEN and CDR2 SYDVKM. This CDR3 is 16 amino acids long. V was shortened by 2 bases and J by 2 bases, with 15 bases between the two germline ends.

This clone was seen a handful of times. The chain employs TRBV28 and TRBJ1-5; D perhaps matches TRBD1 (5 bases). Per germline, CDR1 MDHEN and CDR2 SYDVKM. The ends were cut back, 5 bases at V and 1 base at J, with 24 bases in the middle. The CDR3 is 19 amino acids. For the CDR3, the DNA is TGTGCCAGCAGTATAACGCAGGGTTTGTTTGGGTTGAGCAATCAGCCCCAGCATTTT. This encodes CASSITQGLFGLSNQPQHF. The full variable domain, with the rest looked up from reference TRBV28 and TRBJ1-5, is DVKVTQSSRYLVKRTGEKVFLECVQDMDHENMFWYRQDPGLGLRLIYFSYDVKMKEKGDIPEGYSVSREKKERFSLILESASTNQTSMYLCASSITQGLFGLSNQPQHFGDGTRLSIL.

The chain uses TRBV6-2 or TRBV6-3 and TRBJ1-1; D may be TRBD1 (5 bases). The CDR3 loop spans 15 amino acids. CDR1 and CDR2 (germline): MNHEY, SVGEGT. V shed 2 bases and J shed 4 bases, with 14 bases lying between them. The CDR3 sequence is CASSYGGGRATEAFF. The CDR3 coding sequence is TGTGCCAGCAGTTACGGGGGAGGAAGGGCCACTGAAGCTTTCTTT.

The chain joins TRBV6-1 to TRBJ2-1; D remains unclear. Germline loops: CDR1 MNHNS, CDR2 SASEGT. Between the trimmed V and J ends, which lost 0 bases and 9 bases, there was a span of 9 bases. The CDR3 spans 13 residues. Written as DNA, the CDR3 is TGTGCCAGCAGTGAAGCTGTCGGCGGTGAGCAGTTCTTC. Its protein product is CASSEAVGGEQFF.

J is TRBJ1-6 and V is TRBV2; D gene uncertain. V lost 4 bases and J lost 0, with 7 bases in between. Germline loops: CDR1 SNHLY, CDR2 FYNNEI. CDR3 length equals 15 residues. The DNA for the CDR3 is TGTGCCAGCAGTGCAGCCAGCTCCTATAATTCACCCCTCCACTTT. It is translated as CASSAASSYNSPLHF.

The rearrangement links TRBV9 to TRBJ2-3; TRBD1 is a possible D gene (7 bases). V lost 2 bases and J lost 4, with 14 bases in between. Germline V lookup: CDR1 SGDLS, CDR2 YYNGEE. The CDR3 consists of 15 residues. The CDR3, as DNA: TGTGCCAGCAGCGTGGGGGGAACAGGGGCAGATACGCAGTATTTT. Residues: CASSVGGTGADTQYF.

The genes are TRBV27 and TRBJ1-2; D not resolved. From germline, CDR1 is MNHEY and CDR2 SMNVEV (reference sequence). Trimming removed 5 bases from V and 2 bases from J, with 12 bases in between. There are 14 residues in the CDR3. This chain's CDR3 is CASSPPGRNYGYTF. For the CDR3, the DNA is TGTGCCAGCAGTCCCCCCGGGCGAAACTATGGCTACACCTTC.

This rearrangement joins TRBV7-9 to TRBJ2-7, with D maybe TRBD1 (6 bases). This CDR3 comprises 14 residues. Germline V gene lookup returns CDR1 SEHNR and CDR2 FQNEAQ (reference sequence). V gave up 1 base and J gave up 5 bases, with 12 bases separating them. CDR3: CASSLDRELHEQYF. CDR3 nucleotide sequence: TGTGCCAGCAGCTTAGACAGGGAACTACACGAGCAGTACTTC.